One sample yielded the 11 T cell receptor beta chains listed below, sequenced in a study of early T cells in non-severe SARS-CoV-2 infection. Using its own MiXCR run on the 5' RACE reads, TCRdb lists one record per CDR3 protein. Counted here are about 61,000 distinct CDR3 sequences, approximately 10% occurring once; the ten biggest clones make up 1.7%. The sample taken for sequencing was whole blood. The receptors shown here come from an adult who was a healthcare worker with PCR-confirmed SARS-CoV-2 infection or an uninfected control (not recorded which).

This clonotype came up a few times. The gene calls are TRBV5-6 and TRBJ2-6, with TRBD1 as a possible D gene (6 bases). Germline V gives CDR1 SGHDT, CDR2 YYEEEE. Trimming shortened V by 4 bases and J by 12 bases, and 14 bases separated the two germline ends. The CDR3 is 13 amino acids. In DNA form, the CDR3 reads TGTGCCAGCAGCCTTCCGGACAGTGTCGTCCTGACTTTC. It encodes CASSLPDSVVLTF.

This clonotype has ten or more counts. This chain connects TRBV9 to TRBJ2-7, with D perhaps TRBD1 (5 bases). Looked up from germline, CDR1 is SGDLS and CDR2 is YYNGEE. This CDR3 is 14 amino acids long. Trimming stripped 4 bases from V and 4 bases from J, with 15 bases between. CDR3 coding DNA: TGTGCCAGCAGCCCTGGACACGCCGGTTACGAGCAGTACTTC. It codes for CASSPGHAGYEQYF.

The chain has TRBV27 and TRBJ2-2; D gene ambiguous. CDR1 and CDR2 from the germline V gene are MNHEY and SMNVEV (reference sequence). Between the trimmed V and J ends, which lost 2 bases and 0 bases, there was a span of 7 bases. The CDR3 runs 15 residues. The CDR3 nucleotides read TGTGCCAGCAGTTTAGCGAGAGCGAACACCGGGGAGCTGTTTTTT. Translation gives CASSLARANTGELFF.

This clonotype was detected ten times or more. The CDR3 reads CASSYNLQPQHF. The CDR3 DNA sequence: TGTGCCAGCAGTTACAACCTTCAGCCCCAGCATTTT. The rearrangement joins TRBV6-6 to TRBJ1-5; D is unresolved. Per the germline V gene, CDR1 is MNHNY and CDR2 is SVGAGI (reference sequence). The germline V and J ends were trimmed by 2 bases and 6 bases, with 5 bases remaining between them. CDR3 length: 12 amino acids.

This clonotype has only a few counts. The chain employs TRBV7-2 and TRBJ2-1; D may be TRBD2 (6 bases). Germline lookup yields CDR1 SGHTA and CDR2 FQGNSA. V was pared by 3 bases and J by 1 base, with 10 bases between. This CDR3 is 15 amino acids long. CDR3 in amino acids: CASSFRGRSYNEQFF. The CDR3 DNA reads as TGTGCCAGCAGCTTCCGAGGGAGGTCCTACAATGAGCAGTTCTTC.

J is TRBJ1-1 and V is TRBV3-1, with D hard to call. Trimming pared 0 bases from V and 2 bases from J, leaving 10 bases between. Germline V CDR1 and CDR2: LGHDT, YNNKEL (reference sequence). The CDR3 consists of 15 residues. The CDR3 nucleotides read TGTGCCAGCAGCCAAGACTGGTTAGGAAACACTGAAGCTTTCTTT. Its protein product is CASSQDWLGNTEAFF.

This clonotype was observed at least ten times. The CDR3 spells CSARGPGTSGPIQETQYF. For the CDR3, the DNA is TGCAGTGCTAGAGGGCCCGGGACTAGCGGACCAATCCAAGAGACCCAGTACTTC. The rearrangement uses TRBV20-1 and TRBJ2-5, with 11 bases that match TRBD2. The germline V gene has CDR1 DFQATT and CDR2 SNEGSKA (reference sequence). The CDR3 totals 18 residues. V lost 1 base to trimming and J lost 1 base; unmatched junction nucleotides: 11.

The rearrangement links TRBV7-9 to TRBJ1-2, with 10 bases aligning to TRBD1. Per germline, CDR1 SEHNR and CDR2 FQNEAQ (reference sequence). This CDR3 is built from 15 residues. V dropped 2 bases and J dropped 6; count of bases not matched to a gene: 6. The DNA for the CDR3 is TGTGCCAGCAGCTTAATCGGACAGGGGGTCCATGGCTACACCTTC. Protein: CASSLIGQGVHGYTF.

This clonotype occurred many times. The chain joins TRBV7-8 to TRBJ2-6; TRBD1 might be the D (5 bases). From germline, CDR1 is SGHVS and CDR2 FQNEAQ. Trimming took 5 bases from V and 2 from J, leaving 10 bases between them. The CDR3 loop spans 15 amino acids. CDR3 region: CASSPTGAGANVLTF. The CDR3, as DNA: TGTGCCAGCAGCCCAACAGGAGCTGGGGCCAACGTCCTGACTTTC.

In the case of this clonotype: An end of the junction does not agree with germline; a read error may underlie this. This chain links TRBV6-2 or TRBV6-3 with TRBJ2-3; D is unresolved. The length of the CDR3 is 15 residues. Germline V gene data show CDR1 as MNHEY and CDR2 as SVGEGT. Here the CDR3 reads CASNYSLSPGDTQYF. The CDR3 DNA is TGTGCCAGCAATTACTCGCTGAGTCCGGGAGATACGCAGTATTTT.

This clonotype has a handful of counts. J is TRBJ2-5 and V is TRBV7-2; tentatively, D is TRBD2 (5 bases). Germline CDR1 SGHTA, CDR2 FQGNSA. The CDR3 covers 15 residues. V was shortened by 2 bases and J by 1 base, with 11 bases between the two germline ends. CDR3 bases: TGTGCCAGCAGCTTAACGGCCGCGGGCCAAGAGACCCAGTACTTC. It codes for CASSLTAAGQETQYF. Based on the CDR3 plus reference TRBV7-2 and TRBJ2-5, the full variable domain is GAGVSQSPSNKVTEKGKDVELRCDPISGHTALYWYRQSLGQGLEFLIYFQGNSAPDKSGLPSDRFSAERTGGSVSTLTIQRTQQEDSAVYLCASSLTAAGQETQYFGPGTRLLVL.